The clone carrying this T cell receptor beta chain was recorded at least ten times. Its antigen is currently unknown. The CDR3 runs to 13 residues. Germline V gene sequence: CDR1 MDHEN, CDR2 SYDVKM. V lost 4 bases, J lost 2 bases, and 8 bases lay in between. These data originate in a study of shared clonotypes between healthy human individuals. General study points: Naive subsets, compared against memory subsets, generally had larger estimated richness values.

The method was immunoSEQ multiplex PCR; TCRdb's version includes in-frame clones alone and lacks a portion of them. The sample lists under 850,000 clones; over 55% were seen once. The chain is built from TRBV28 and TRBJ1-2, with unresolved D. This TCR was recovered from a woman aged 25-40 years in good health. Sequencing input: memory CD4+ T cells sorted from blood. The subset is: CD45RA-negative fraction. The CDR3 DNA is TGTGCCAGCAGTTCGGACTACAACTATGGCTACACCTTC. Residues: CASSSDYNYGYTF.